Each of the 19 T cell receptor beta chains below was sequenced from the same sample in a study of regulatory T cells in long-lasting Graves disease. The time point is: newly diagnosed GD, antithyroid drugs for less than 3 months. Following extraction of RNA from PBMCs, that RNA was used to make the TCR library. Arm-PCR of CDR3 regions and iRepertoire HTBI primers were the basis on which TCR beta libraries were built. In TCRdb, the multiplex PCR reads were re-called with MiXCR into one record per CDR3 protein. This table has over 400,000 distinct CDR3 sequences, 12% to 15% appearing once. This same sample was also taken into another study, of T cells in Graves' hyperthyroidism and ophthalmopathy.

The specimen comprised peripheral blood mononuclear cells (PBMCs), sampled at new diagnosis, from a patient treated with antithyroid drugs. Receptor source: a woman aged 45-65 years with Graves disease.

This clonotype has at least ten counts. The V and J genes are TRBV16 and TRBJ2-5; 13 nucleotides match TRBD2. V trimming: 6 bases; J trimming: 5 bases; junction bases outside the gene matches: 6. The CDR3 covers 15 residues. The germline CDR1 and CDR2 sequences are KGHSY and FQNENV. CDR3 residues: CASSPGTSGAETQYF. DNA of the CDR3: TGTGCCAGCAGTCCCGGGACTAGCGGGGCGGAGACCCAGTACTTC.

This clonotype was observed many times. The V and J genes are TRBV10-3 and TRBJ1-1; the D gene is possibly TRBD1 (5 bases). Per germline, CDR1 ENHRY and CDR2 SYGVKD. Trimming cost V 5 bases and J 3 bases, with 16 bases left between them. There are 15 residues in the CDR3. This CDR3 reads CAISRGEPVDTEAFF. Written as DNA, the CDR3 is TGTGCCATCAGTCGGGGGGAACCAGTGGACACTGAAGCTTTCTTT.

In its sample, this clonotype was seen many times. The chain is built from TRBV27 and TRBJ2-3, with 9 bases matching TRBD1. Germline CDR1 is MNHEY and CDR2 is SMNVEV (reference sequence). The ends lost 6 bases at V and 0 bases at J; junction bases unmatched: 13. The CDR3 runs 18 residues. The CDR3 DNA sequence: TGTGCCAGCAGCAGCCCACAGGGGGCGAAAGTTAGCACAGATACGCAGTATTTT. Its translation: CASSSPQGAKVSTDTQYF.

This clonotype showed up many times. The chain joins TRBV11-2 to TRBJ1-5; D remains ambiguous. CDR1 and CDR2 from the germline V gene are SGHAT and FQNNGV. V shed 0 bases and J shed 4 bases, with 22 bases lying between them. This CDR3 contains 19 residues. The CDR3 loop reads CASSLDRSLRKPRNQPQHF. CDR3 nucleotides: TGTGCCAGCAGCTTAGATCGGTCCTTGCGCAAACCACGTAATCAGCCCCAGCATTTT.

V usage is TRBV4-2 and J usage is TRBJ2-1; TRBD2 is a possible D gene (6 bases). This CDR3 comprises 15 residues. The V gene's germline CDR1 is LGHNA and CDR2 YNFKEQ. V shed 5 bases and J shed 7 bases, with 18 bases lying between them. The CDR3 sequence: CASSSQGLEKNEQFF. Written as DNA, the CDR3 is TGTGCCAGCAGCTCCCAGGGACTGGAAAAGAATGAGCAGTTCTTC.

This clonotype was seen a handful of times. The rearrangement joins TRBV5-5 to TRBJ2-1; D is ambiguous. Looked up from germline, CDR1 is SGHKS and CDR2 is YYEKEE (reference sequence). The CDR3 is 16 amino acids. Trimming shortened V by 4 bases and J by 0 bases, and 14 bases separated the two germline ends. For the CDR3, the DNA is TGTGCCAGCAGCCCGAGAGAACCCTACTCCTACAATGAGCAGTTCTTC. It encodes CASSPREPYSYNEQFF. Full variable domain (missing parts from reference TRBV5-5 and TRBJ2-1): DAGVTQSPTHLIKTRGQQVTLRCSPISGHKSVSWYQQVLGQGPQFIFQYYEKEERGRGNFPDRFSARQFPNYSSELNVNALLLGDSALYLCASSPREPYSYNEQFFGPGTRLTVL.

The V gene is TRBV5-4, the J gene TRBJ2-7, with TRBD2 as a possible D gene (6 bases). Germline V gives CDR1 SGHNT, CDR2 YYREEE (reference sequence). The ends were cut back, 0 bases at V and 4 bases at J, with 14 bases in the middle. The CDR3 has 15 amino acids. The CDR3 sequence is CASSLGGLGNYEQYF. Written as DNA, the CDR3 is TGTGCCAGCAGCTTGGGGGGACTGGGGAATTACGAGCAGTACTTC.

The V call is TRBV3-1, the J call TRBJ2-2; D remains ambiguous. The V and J ends lost 2 bases and 7 bases respectively, with 8 bases between them. This CDR3 has 13 amino acids. Germline lookup yields CDR1 LGHDT and CDR2 YNNKEL (reference sequence). CDR3 sequence reads: CASSQLRDGELFF. The CDR3, as DNA: TGTGCCAGCAGCCAATTAAGGGACGGGGAGCTGTTTTTT.

This clonotype was counted ten times or more. The J gene is TRBJ2-5, the V gene TRBV20-1; TRBD2 matches 8 bases. V lost 0 bases and J lost 5; bases outside the gene matches: 11. This CDR3 spans 16 amino acids. Germline V gene sequence: CDR1 DFQATT, CDR2 SNEGSKA (reference sequence). The DNA of the CDR3 is TGCAGTGCTAGAGAGGGGTTAGCGGGAATGATGGAGACCCAGTACTTC. It is translated as CSAREGLAGMMETQYF.

V gene TRBV20-1 combines with J gene TRBJ2-1; D is unclear. CDR1 DFQATT and CDR2 SNEGSKA come from the germline V gene (reference sequence). The V end lost 0 bases, the J end lost 4 bases, and 25 bases lay between the germline ends. The CDR3 totals 19 residues. Here the CDR3 reads CSARDHRRRRTALYNEQFF. The DNA of the CDR3 is TGCAGTGCTAGAGACCATAGACGGAGAAGGACGGCATTATACAATGAGCAGTTCTTC.

This clonotype was observed once. J is TRBJ2-4 and V is TRBV27; no firm D call. The CDR3 spans 15 residues. V was shortened by 5 bases and J by 3 bases, with 14 bases between the two germline ends. The germline gives CDR1 MNHEY, CDR2 SMNVEV (reference sequence). CDR3 DNA sequence: TGTGCCAGCAGTCCCCATACCCAAGTCAAAAACATTCAGTACTTC. It encodes CASSPHTQVKNIQYF.

This clonotype appeared a few times. The genes are TRBV30 and TRBJ1-4; 7 bases agree with TRBD1. The V gene's germline CDR1 is GTSNPN and CDR2 SVGIG (reference sequence). V lost 6 bases and J lost 3; bases outside the gene matches: 10. The CDR3 sequence is 15 residues long. For the CDR3, the DNA is TGTGCCTGCTTGGGACAGCGCCTCTCTAATGAAAAACTGTTTTTT. It specifies CACLGQRLSNEKLFF. Complete variable domain (other parts from reference TRBV30 and TRBJ1-4): SQTIHQWPATLVQPVGSPLSLECTVEGTSNPNLYWYRQAAGRGLQLLFYSVGIGQISSEVPQNLSASRPQDRQFILSSKKLLLSDSGFYLCACLGQRLSNEKLFFGSGTQLSVL.

At least ten counts were recorded for this clonotype. This sequence joins TRBV19 and TRBJ2-1, with TRBD1 identical over 10 bases. V shed 7 bases and J 2 bases; nucleotides not matched to a gene: 8. The V gene's germline CDR1 is LNHDA and CDR2 SQIVND (reference sequence). The CDR3 is made up of 16 amino acids. DNA for the CDR3: TGTGCCAGTATACCCCCCGGGACAGGGGCCTACAATGAGCAGTTCTTC. Translating it yields CASIPPGTGAYNEQFF.

In this sample, this clonotype turned up many times. This chain uses TRBV7-6 with TRBJ2-7; 11 nucleotides agree with TRBD2. In germline, CDR1 is SGHVS, CDR2 FNYEAQ. The CDR3 consists of 16 residues. V trimming: 5 bases; J trimming: 5 bases; junction bases outside the gene matches: 11. The CDR3 reads CASSLRSGRALDEQYF. CDR3 bases: TGTGCCAGCAGCCTACGTAGCGGGAGGGCCTTGGACGAGCAGTACTTC.

This clonotype was detected ten times or more. The V call is TRBV7-3, the J call TRBJ2-5; D remains unclear. There are 13 residues in the CDR3. Germline-derived CDR1 and CDR2 are SGHTA and FQGTGA. V dropped 8 bases and J dropped 4 bases, with 14 bases sitting between them. Written as DNA, the CDR3 is TGTGCCAGCTCACCACAGTCCGGAGAGACCCAGTACTTC. Translating it yields CASSPQSGETQYF.

The sample holds a few counts of this clonotype. V usage is TRBV19 and J usage is TRBJ2-6; D gene uncertain. Germline V gene sequence: CDR1 LNHDA, CDR2 SQIVND (reference sequence). Deletions cut 4 bases from V and 0 bases from J, with 7 bases between. This CDR3 comprises 15 residues. The CDR3 coding sequence is TGTGCCAGTAGTAGGGCTAGCTCTGGGGCCAACGTCCTGACTTTC. The encoded protein is CASSRASSGANVLTF.

This clonotype was recorded at least ten times. At one of its ends the junction is not consistent with the germline gene, which may arise from a read error. The rearrangement joins TRBV2 to TRBJ1-5; the D gene is possibly TRBD1 (6 bases). This CDR3 is built from 16 residues. CDR1 and CDR2 from the germline V gene are SNHLY and FYNNEI. The CDR3 nucleotides read TGTGCCAGCAGGGAAGGACAGTTCCGTAGCAATCAGCCCCAGCATTTT. Amino acid sequence: CASREGQFRSNQPQHF. The full variable domain, with the rest looked up from reference TRBV2 and TRBJ1-5, is EPEVTQTPSHQVTQMGQEVILRCVPISNHLYFYWYRQILGQKVEFLVSFYNNEISEKSEIFDDQFSVERPDGSNFTLKIRSTKLEDSAMYFCASREGQFRSNQPQHFGDGTRLSIL.

This clonotype was seen a few times. The chain combines TRBV27 with TRBJ1-6; D may be TRBD1 (6 bases). The CDR3 is 19 residues long. V was cut by 2 bases and J by 3 bases, with 20 bases left in between. CDR1 and CDR2 from the germline V gene are MNHEY and SMNVEV (reference sequence). CDR3 DNA sequence: TGTGCCAGCAGTTTAGTATTCTCTACGAGGGGGTTCTATAATTCACCCCTCCACTTT. It is translated as CASSLVFSTRGFYNSPLHF.

In this sample, this clonotype turned up many times. CDR3 region: CASSIDRVADTQYF. In DNA, the CDR3 is TGTGCCAGCAGCATCGACAGGGTGGCAGATACGCAGTATTTT. The J gene is TRBJ2-3, the V gene TRBV28, with 7 bases matching TRBD1. V gave up 6 bases and J gave up 4 bases; unmatched junction bases: 7. This CDR3 is built from 14 residues. Looked up from germline, CDR1 is MDHEN and CDR2 is SYDVKM. Looking up the rest from reference TRBV28 and TRBJ2-3 gives the full variable domain: DVKVTQSSRYLVKRTGEKVFLECVQDMDHENMFWYRQDPGLGLRLIYFSYDVKMKEKGDIPEGYSVSREKKERFSLILESASTNQTSMYLCASSIDRVADTQYFGPGTRLTVL.